The 25 T cell receptor beta chains presented below share a single source sample, sequenced in a study of patients and donors after allogeneic stem cell transplantation (TCRdb year 2020). Library preparation employed RT-PCR. The data were produced on a NextSeq 550. The public reads were run again by TCRdb, first through fastp at Q25 and then through MiXCR, and only productive beta chains were kept. Each record represents a unique CDR3 protein, reported with the most common genes and DNA among its rows. In all, the sample holds about 210,000 distinct CDR3 sequences, and around 40% of those were seen once. Roughly 10% of the sample belongs to the ten largest clones. Sequenced material: blood, either unsorted or a sorted T cell fraction (not recorded which). The source of these receptors is a human donor who was either an allogeneic HSCT recipient or a stem cell or donor lymphocyte infusion donor (not recorded which). It is not recorded whose cells these are; they may come from a transplant donor.

This clonotype came up once. The genes are TRBV27 and TRBJ2-7; D is possibly TRBD1 or TRBD2 (5 bases each). V was pared by 5 bases and J by 2 bases, with 13 bases between. The length of the CDR3 is 14 residues. In germline, CDR1 is MNHEY, CDR2 SMNVEV (reference sequence). The CDR3 sequence: CASSNQGPTYEQYF. CDR3 nucleotides: TGTGCCAGCAGTAACCAGGGACCTACCTACGAGCAGTACTTC.

The chain joins TRBV5-1 to TRBJ1-1; no clear D. The ends were cut back, 3 bases at V and 12 bases at J, with 12 bases in the middle. CDR1 is SGHRS and CDR2 is YFSETQ in the germline V gene. This CDR3 contains 11 residues. CDR3 DNA sequence: TGCGCCAGCAGCTCGCCCCCCAGGACTTTCTTT. As protein: CASSSPPRTFF.

The rearrangement uses TRBV29-1 and TRBJ2-1; D remains unclear. The V end lost 4 bases, the J end lost 3 bases, and 10 bases lay between the germline ends. From germline, CDR1 is SQVTM and CDR2 ANQGSEA. The CDR3 totals 13 residues. The CDR3 protein is CSVGSGNYNEQFF. DNA of the CDR3: TGCAGCGTTGGGAGTGGTAACTACAATGAGCAGTTCTTC.

The chain joins TRBV4-1 to TRBJ2-7; 9 bases align to TRBD2. Germline trimming cut 1 base from V and 3 bases from J; bases unmatched to any gene: 4. The CDR3 is 15 residues long. Germline CDR1 MGHRA, CDR2 YSYEKL. The CDR3 nucleotides are TGCGCCAGCAGCCAAGTAATAGCGGGGGACTACGAGCAGTACTTC. Translation: CASSQVIAGDYEQYF.

This chain links TRBV21-1 with TRBJ1-4; TRBD1 is the table's D call and was not checked against the DNA. TRBV21-1 is reported as a pseudogene. The CDR3 length is 17 residues. The CDR3 bases are TGTGCCAGCAGCTCCCGGACACGGCCCAAAACTAATGAAAAACTGTTTTTT. Its protein is CASSSRTRPKTNEKLFF.

The chain has TRBV11-2 and TRBJ1-5; D ambiguous. Trimming stripped 2 bases from V and 7 bases from J, with 9 bases between. This CDR3 contains 13 residues. The germline gives CDR1 SGHAT, CDR2 FQNNGV. CDR3 in DNA: TGTGCCAGCAGCTTAAACCTTGTCCAGCCCCAGCATTTT. Translated: CASSLNLVQPQHF.

The V gene is TRBV28, the J gene TRBJ1-6; 8 bases are shared with TRBD1. The CDR3 has 18 amino acids. After removal of 4 bases from V and 10 bases from J, the junction contained 18 bases not matched to a gene. The germline gives CDR1 MDHEN, CDR2 SYDVKM. The CDR3 protein is CASSSPGTGVYGGSPLHF. In DNA form, the CDR3 reads TGTGCCAGCAGTTCCCCCGGGACAGGAGTTTACGGGGGATCACCCCTCCACTTT.

The J gene is TRBJ1-2, the V gene TRBV6-2 or TRBV6-3; D may be TRBD1 (5 bases). V was clipped by 8 bases and J by 4 bases, with 14 bases between them. The CDR3 totals 13 residues. Germline-derived CDR1 and CDR2 are MNHEY and SVGEGT. In DNA form, the CDR3 reads TGTGCCAGCGCAGAGGGACGGCTCTATGGCTACACCTTC. It codes for CASAEGRLYGYTF.

The chain carries TRBV2 and TRBJ2-7, with 8 bases matching TRBD1. In germline, CDR1 is SNHLY, CDR2 FYNNEI. The CDR3 extends over 12 amino acids. The junction had 3 bases not matched to a gene; V was cut back by 10 bases and J by 1 base. The CDR3 nucleotides are TGTGCCACGCGACAGGGGTCCTACGAGCAGTACTTC. Its protein is CATRQGSYEQYF.

This clonotype appeared a few times. The rearrangement joins TRBV2 to TRBJ1-2, with TRBD1 matching 7 bases. With 8 bases clipped from V and 2 bases from J, the junction kept 5 bases outside the gene matches. The CDR3 runs 13 residues. Germline CDR1 is SNHLY and CDR2 is FYNNEI. CDR3 DNA: TGTGCCAGCGGATCGACAGGGAACTATGGCTACACCTTC. Translated, it gives CASGSTGNYGYTF.

This clonotype has more than one count but fewer than ten. This chain's CDR3 is CASSEISTEAGYTF. The CDR3 region has the DNA TGTGCCAGCAGTGAAATCAGTACAGAAGCTGGCTACACCTTC. This chain links TRBV2 with TRBJ1-2; D not certain. This CDR3 has 14 residues. The V end lost 2 bases, the J end lost 7 bases, and 14 bases lay between the germline ends. The germline CDR1 and CDR2 sequences are SNHLY and FYNNEI.

This clonotype was picked up a small number of times. This chain uses TRBV27 with TRBJ1-1; 7 bases map to TRBD1. With 5 bases clipped from V and 7 bases from J, the junction kept 4 bases outside the gene matches. Germline loops: CDR1 MNHEY, CDR2 SMNVEV (reference sequence). This CDR3 is 12 amino acids long. The CDR3 DNA reads TGTGCCAGCAGTGTCCGACAGGGTGAAGCTTTCTTT. This translates into CASSVRQGEAFF.

The CDR3 bases are TGCGCCAGCAGCCCACGGACAGGTAGGGGTCAGCCCCAGCATTTT. Its protein product is CASSPRTGRGQPQHF. The V gene is TRBV4-1, the J gene TRBJ1-5; TRBD1 aligns across 7 bases. Germline V CDR1 and CDR2: MGHRA, YSYEKL. The junction had 9 bases not matched to a gene; V was cut back by 4 bases and J by 6 bases. The CDR3 consists of 15 residues.

The chain carries TRBV27 and TRBJ2-1; 11 nucleotides align to TRBD2. The V gene's germline CDR1 is MNHEY and CDR2 SMNVEV (reference sequence). This CDR3 contains 15 residues. J was trimmed by 5 bases and V by 4 bases; bases with no gene match: 4. The CDR3 sequence is CASSSTSGVDNEQFF. In DNA, the CDR3 is TGTGCCAGCAGTTCGACTAGCGGGGTAGACAATGAGCAGTTCTTC.

This clonotype was counted only a few times. The rearrangement joins TRBV4-2 to TRBJ1-1; D is undetermined. Trimming stripped 4 bases from V and 2 bases from J, with 8 bases between. Looked up from germline, CDR1 is LGHNA and CDR2 is YNFKEQ. This CDR3 contains 13 residues. The CDR3 loop is CASSPKDNTEAFF. CDR3 nucleotide sequence: TGTGCCAGCAGCCCCAAGGATAACACTGAAGCTTTCTTT.

The V and J genes are TRBV20-1 and TRBJ1-2; D is possibly TRBD1 (5 bases). Trimming cost V 5 bases and J 7 bases, with 14 bases left between them. Germline V gene sequence: CDR1 DFQATT, CDR2 SNEGSKA (reference sequence). CDR3 size: 12 residues. DNA of the CDR3: TGCAGTGCTGGGCAGGGACCTTTTGGCTACACCTTC. Its translation is CSAGQGPFGYTF.

The chain carries TRBV28 and TRBJ2-7; 8 bases agree with TRBD1. Germline V lookup: CDR1 MDHEN, CDR2 SYDVKM. The junction had 3 bases not matched to a gene; V was cut back by 1 base and J by 1 base. This CDR3 is 15 amino acids long. The CDR3 DNA reads as TGTGCCAGCAGTTTATTTGGACAGGGTTCCTACGAGCAGTACTTC. Protein: CASSLFGQGSYEQYF.

V gene TRBV7-8 combines with J gene TRBJ1-1; 7 bases match TRBD1. CDR1 SGHVS and CDR2 FQNEAQ come from the germline V gene. With 0 bases clipped from V and 4 bases from J, the junction kept 11 bases outside the gene matches. The CDR3 has 17 residues. The CDR3 is CASSLARGGGSGTEAFF. The DNA of the CDR3 is TGTGCCAGCAGCTTAGCCCGAGGGGGCGGTTCCGGCACTGAAGCTTTCTTT.

This sequence joins TRBV12-3 or TRBV12-4 and TRBJ2-7, with D possibly being TRBD2 (6 bases). This CDR3 spans 14 amino acids. Trimming pared 5 bases from V and 0 bases from J, leaving 11 bases between. In DNA form, the CDR3 reads TGTGCCAGCAGTCCATGGGGACTCTCCTACGAGCAGTACTTC. Protein sequence: CASSPWGLSYEQYF.

This clonotype was detected a few times. This rearrangement joins TRBV18 to TRBJ1-6, with no clear D. V dropped 0 bases and J dropped 9 bases, with 6 bases sitting between them. Germline CDR1 KGHSH, CDR2 LQKENI. This CDR3 has 13 amino acids. The CDR3 DNA follows: TGTGCCAGCTCACCACCGTCTTCTTCACCCCTCCACTTT. It codes for CASSPPSSSPLHF.

The chain carries TRBV12-3 or TRBV12-4 and TRBJ1-2, with 8 bases lining up with TRBD1. With 6 bases clipped from V and 4 bases from J, the junction kept 7 bases outside the gene matches. The CDR3 is 14 residues long. Written as DNA, the CDR3 is TGTGCCAGCAGGAGTACAGGGGGAAGCTATGGCTACACCTTC. Protein sequence: CASRSTGGSYGYTF.

The chain links TRBV7-2 to TRBJ2-1, with D possibly being TRBD1 (6 bases). Trimming took off 5 bases at V and 7 bases at J, with 18 bases between the two ends. The germline gives CDR1 SGHTA, CDR2 FQGNSA. This CDR3 is built from 15 residues. CDR3 sequence reads: CASSPSGGRVNEQFF. In DNA form, the CDR3 reads TGTGCCAGCAGCCCCAGTGGGGGCAGGGTAAATGAGCAGTTCTTC.

The chain is built from TRBV12-3 or TRBV12-4 and TRBJ1-5; TRBD1 matches at 10 bases. The V and J ends lost 6 bases and 3 bases, in that order; junction bases with no gene match: 2. This CDR3 region has 14 residues. CDR3 nucleotides: TGTGCCAGCAGCGACAGGGGGCACAATCAGCCCCAGCATTTT. Its protein product is CASSDRGHNQPQHF.

V and J are TRBV4-2 and TRBJ2-2, with D possibly being TRBD1 (5 bases). CDR3 length: 13 amino acids. V was pared by 7 bases and J by 6 bases, with 12 bases between. Germline V lookup: CDR1 LGHNA, CDR2 YNFKEQ. The CDR3: CASTRQGPGELFF. CDR3 nucleotides: TGTGCCAGCACCCGCCAGGGTCCCGGGGAGCTGTTTTTT.

The sample holds a few counts of this clonotype. Here the CDR3 DNA reads TGTGCCAGCAGCGTAGGGCAGACCGGGGAGCTGTTTTTT. This translates into CASSVGQTGELFF. This chain uses TRBV9 with TRBJ2-2; D is ambiguous. The CDR3 length is 13 residues. Trimming stripped 0 bases from V and 5 bases from J, with 5 bases between. Germline V gene lookup returns CDR1 SGDLS and CDR2 YYNGEE.